A single T cell receptor beta chain is shown here with its context. The data derive from a study of identical twins. Trimming took off 8 bases at V and 3 bases at J, with 18 bases between the two ends. Germline assignment: CDR1 SGHTA and CDR2 FQGNSA. CDR3 length: 15 amino acids. MiXCR, run by TCRdb on the 5' RACE reads, gives a single entry per CDR3 protein. The sample has a few hundred thousand distinct CDR3 sequences, approximately 8.8% seen once. The sample taken for sequencing was naive T cells sorted from blood. The rearrangement joins TRBV7-2 to TRBJ2-3; no definite D call. The TCR comes from a woman between 50 and 59 years old in good health. The CDR3 is CASLESGVMTDTQYF. The CDR3 bases are TGTGCCAGCCTTGAGTCTGGCGTCATGACAGATACGCAGTATTTT.